These 17 T cell receptor beta chains came from one sample sequenced in a study of T cell changes during pregnancy in multiple sclerosis. Sequencing used immunoSEQ multiplex PCR; TCRdb keeps in-frame clones, though not all of them. The repertoire holds 75,000 to 100,000 clones, roughly nine tenths seen once, with about 1.6% in the top ten. The sequencing here drew on peripheral blood, taken after pregnancy. The receptors come from a female donor in good health, enrolled as a control in a pregnancy study.

The chain recombines TRBV9 with TRBJ2-3, with 9 bases that match TRBD2. The germline gives CDR1 SGDLS, CDR2 YYNGEE. The V and J ends lost 0 bases and 0 bases, in that order; junction bases with no gene match: 8. The CDR3 has 18 amino acids. The CDR3 region has the DNA TGTGCCAGCAGCGTAGGGCGGGGGGGCCCCACGAGCACAGATACGCAGTATTTT. Its translation is CASSVGRGGPTSTDTQYF.

V usage is TRBV7-2 and J usage is TRBJ2-7, with 7 bases that match TRBD2. Per the germline V gene, CDR1 is SGHTA and CDR2 is FQGNSA. V lost 3 bases, J lost 7 bases, and 15 bases stayed unmatched. CDR3 size: 16 residues. CDR3 DNA sequence: TGTGCCAGCAGCTTTAACCTAGCGGACCCCCCACGGGAGCAGTACTTC. Its translation: CASSFNLADPPREQYF.

The chain is built from TRBV6-6 and TRBJ2-5, with 7 bases lining up with TRBD2. In germline, CDR1 is MNHNY, CDR2 SVGAGI (reference sequence). The junction had 12 bases not matched to a gene; V was cut back by 6 bases and J by 5 bases. CDR3 length equals 15 residues. CDR3 amino acids: CASSLAGAHGETQYF. In nucleotides, the CDR3 is TGTGCCAGCAGCCTCGCGGGAGCCCACGGGGAGACCCAGTACTTC.

V gene TRBV5-1 combines with J gene TRBJ1-3; D is unclear. The CDR3 contains 16 residues. From germline, CDR1 is SGHRS and CDR2 YFSETQ. Between the trimmed V and J ends, which lost 0 bases and 7 bases, there was a span of 17 bases. The CDR3 spells CASSLGLDSRSNTIYF. Here the CDR3 DNA reads TGCGCCAGCAGCTTGGGACTCGACTCCCGGAGCAACACCATATATTTT. The full variable domain, with the rest looked up from reference TRBV5-1 and TRBJ1-3, is KAGVTQTPRYLIKTRGQQVTLSCSPISGHRSVSWYQQTPGQGLQFLFEYFSETQRNKGNFPGRFSGRQFSNSRSEMNVSTLELGDSALYLCASSLGLDSRSNTIYFGEGSWLTVV.

The V and J genes are TRBV4-2 and TRBJ2-1; 9 nucleotides line up with TRBD2. The CDR3 extends over 17 amino acids. Trimming removed 0 bases from V and 10 bases from J; junction bases left unmatched: 13. Germline V gives CDR1 LGHNA, CDR2 YNFKEQ. The CDR3 sequence: CASSQDPGGGAREEQFF. In DNA form, the CDR3 reads TGTGCCAGCAGCCAAGATCCGGGCGGGGGGGCAAGAGAAGAGCAGTTCTTC.

This chain uses TRBV7-9 with TRBJ2-1; 8 nucleotides agree with TRBD1. The junction had 2 bases not matched to a gene; V was cut back by 1 base and J by 3 bases. CDR1 is SEHNR, CDR2 FQNEAQ, per germline (reference sequence). The CDR3 consists of 15 residues. The chain's CDR3 is CASSLGDRNYNEQFF. The CDR3, as DNA: TGTGCCAGCAGCTTAGGGGACAGGAACTACAATGAGCAGTTCTTC. Full variable domain (outside the CDR3, taken from reference TRBV7-9 and TRBJ2-1): DTGVSQNPRHKITKRGQNVTFRCDPISEHNRLYWYRQTLGQGPEFLTYFQNEAQLEKSRLLSDRFSAERPKGSFSTLEIQRTEQGDSAMYLCASSLGDRNYNEQFFGPGTRLTVL.

V is TRBV5-1 and J is TRBJ2-3; possibly TRBD2 for D (7 bases). Germline V lookup: CDR1 SGHRS, CDR2 YFSETQ. This CDR3 spans 17 amino acids. V lost 0 bases to trimming and J lost 2 bases, with 16 bases between them. This CDR3 reads CASSLARRGALTDTQYF. In DNA, the CDR3 is TGCGCCAGCAGCTTGGCCCGTCGGGGGGCTCTCACAGATACGCAGTATTTT.

The table lists this clone with a count of one. V is TRBV28 and J is TRBJ1-2; a possible D gene is TRBD1 (6 bases). This CDR3 comprises 15 residues. The V end lost 5 bases, the J end lost 0 bases, and 13 bases lay between the germline ends. The germline V gene encodes CDR1 MDHEN and CDR2 SYDVKM. The CDR3 region is CASSPDSGSNYGYTF. The CDR3, as DNA: TGTGCCAGCAGTCCGGACAGTGGTTCTAACTATGGCTACACCTTC.

The chain carries TRBV4-1 and TRBJ2-1; 11 bases are a match to TRBD2. Germline CDR1 MGHRA, CDR2 YSYEKL. V shed 3 bases, J shed 4 bases, and the junction held 5 bases outside the gene matches. The CDR3 length is 16 residues. CDR3 in DNA: TGCGCCAGCAGCCAGACCCCTAGCGGGGGGTACAATGAGCAGTTCTTC. Amino acids: CASSQTPSGGYNEQFF.

The genes are TRBV7-4 and TRBJ2-1, with 8 bases matching TRBD2. This CDR3 spans 17 amino acids. Germline CDR1 is SGHVT and CDR2 is SQSDAQ. V trimming: 2 bases; J trimming: 0 bases; junction bases outside the gene matches: 6. Here the CDR3 reads CASSLSRTSLSYNEQFF. CDR3 nucleotide sequence: TGTGCCAGCAGCTTATCCCGGACTAGCCTCTCCTACAATGAGCAGTTCTTC.

The rearrangement links TRBV4-3 to TRBJ2-1; 7 bases map to TRBD2. The germline V gene has CDR1 LGHNA and CDR2 YSLEER. The CDR3 extends over 14 amino acids. Losses at the gene ends were 0 bases for V and 7 bases for J; bases not matched to a gene: 3. The CDR3 DNA reads TGCGCCAGCAGCCAAGATCGGGAGGCAAATGAGCAGTTCTTC. Translation gives CASSQDREANEQFF.

V gene TRBV4-3 combines with J gene TRBJ1-2; TRBD1 matches 9 bases. J lost 4 bases, V lost 1 base, and 13 bases had no gene match. This CDR3 contains 18 residues. Per the germline V gene, CDR1 is LGHNA and CDR2 is YSLEER. The DNA for the CDR3 is TGCGCCAGCAGCCAAGCATGGGGACAGGGAGGTATTGGCTATGGCTACACCTTC. This translates into CASSQAWGQGGIGYGYTF.

The J gene is TRBJ2-5, the V gene TRBV18; no definite D call. This CDR3 region has 13 residues. Deletions cut 2 bases from V and 2 bases from J, with 6 bases between. Germline-derived CDR1 and CDR2 are KGHSH and LQKENI. The CDR3 nucleotides are TGTGCCAGCTCACCAGAACAGCAAGAGACCCAGTACTTC. This translates into CASSPEQQETQYF.

The sample holds one count of this clone. This rearrangement joins TRBV7-9 to TRBJ1-2; 9 bases match TRBD1. The germline gives CDR1 SEHNR, CDR2 FQNEAQ (reference sequence). The CDR3 is made up of 15 amino acids. V was pared by 5 bases and J by 5 bases, with 9 bases of the junction left unmatched. CDR3 loop: CASSPLIQGAYGYTF. As DNA, the CDR3 is TGTGCCAGCAGCCCCTTGATACAGGGGGCTTATGGCTACACCTTC.

The chain recombines TRBV5-1 with TRBJ2-7, with TRBD1 matching over 8 bases. The length of the CDR3 is 17 residues. In germline, CDR1 is SGHRS, CDR2 YFSETQ. V gave up 2 bases and J gave up 2 bases; unmatched junction bases: 12. DNA of the CDR3: TGCGCCAGCAGCTTTGACGGCGCCGGGACAGGAGCCTACGAGCAGTACTTC. This sequence encodes CASSFDGAGTGAYEQYF.

The gene calls are TRBV6-5 and TRBJ2-7, with 10 bases that match TRBD2. Germline V gene lookup returns CDR1 MNHEY and CDR2 SVGAGI. The CDR3 is made up of 13 amino acids. V shed 6 bases, J shed 4 bases, and the junction held 3 bases outside the gene matches. The CDR3 DNA reads as TGTGCCAGCAGCTTTAGCGGGGGGTACGAGCAGTACTTC. Translated, it gives CASSFSGGYEQYF.

The chain joins TRBV18 to TRBJ2-5; TRBD2 matches 14 bases. Germline V lookup: CDR1 KGHSH, CDR2 LQKENI. The CDR3 is 15 residues long. After removal of 6 bases from V and 4 bases from J, the junction contained 4 bases not matched to a gene. The CDR3 coding sequence is TGTGCCAGCTCTCCGGGACTAGCGGGGGCAGAGACCCAGTACTTC. It translates to CASSPGLAGAETQYF.